One and the same sample provided the 5 T cell receptor beta chains below, sequenced in a study of patients and donors after allogeneic stem cell transplantation. TCRdb independently ran MiXCR on the RT-PCR reads; one entry per CDR3 protein. Altogether about 230,000 distinct CDR3 sequences are present, 13% to 15% being singletons, with the ten largest covering 11%. The sequenced material came from blood, either unsorted or a sorted T cell fraction (not recorded which). These receptor sequences come from a human donor who was either an allogeneic HSCT recipient or a stem cell or donor lymphocyte infusion donor (not recorded which). It is not recorded whose cells these are; they may come from a transplant donor.

This chain connects TRBV7-9 to TRBJ1-2; tentatively, D is TRBD1 (5 bases). V shed 0 bases and J shed 7 bases, with 6 bases lying between them. CDR3 length equals 12 residues. The germline gives CDR1 SEHNR, CDR2 FQNEAQ (reference sequence). The CDR3 DNA follows: TGTGCCAGCAGCTTAGCTGGGGCTGGCTACACCTTC. Its protein is CASSLAGAGYTF.

This clonotype was counted ten times or more. The J gene is TRBJ2-7, the V gene TRBV30; TRBD1 aligns across 7 bases. Germline V gene data show CDR1 as GTSNPN and CDR2 as SVGIG (reference sequence). CDR3 length: 15 amino acids. V lost 2 bases, J lost 1 base, and 8 bases stayed unmatched. The CDR3 loop reads CAWSQGDPTSYEQYF. The CDR3 DNA reads TGTGCCTGGAGTCAGGGGGATCCTACTTCCTACGAGCAGTACTTC.

The CDR3 loop is CASSLSRDQPQHF. The CDR3 region has the DNA TGTGCCAGCAGCTTATCGAGGGATCAGCCCCAGCATTTT. The rearrangement joins TRBV7-6 to TRBJ1-5; no reliable D call. The V gene lost 2 bases and the J gene lost 5 bases, with 7 bases spanning the gap. CDR1 is SGHVS and CDR2 is FNYEAQ in the germline V gene. The CDR3 consists of 13 residues.

This clonotype was counted between two and nine times. The CDR3 DNA is TGTGCCAGCAGCTTAGGCGGAAATACGCAGTATTTT. Translation: CASSLGGNTQYF. The chain couples TRBV7-2 to TRBJ2-3; unclear D gene. The CDR3 covers 12 residues. Germline values: CDR1 SGHTA, CDR2 FQGNSA. Between the trimmed V and J ends, which lost 1 base and 7 bases, there was a span of 6 bases. The full variable domain, rest sourced from reference TRBV7-2 and TRBJ2-3, is GAGVSQSPSNKVTEKGKDVELRCDPISGHTALYWYRQSLGQGLEFLIYFQGNSAPDKSGLPSDRFSAERTGGSVSTLTIQRTQQEDSAVYLCASSLGGNTQYFGPGTRLTVL.

The count of this clonotype is one. The rearrangement joins TRBV9 to TRBJ2-1, with 14 bases aligning to TRBD2. The CDR3 extends over 20 amino acids. With V trimmed by 4 bases and J by 0 bases, 12 bases remained unmatched. CDR1 is SGDLS, CDR2 YYNGEE, per germline. The CDR3 DNA sequence: TGTGCCAGCAGCTCCGGACTAGCGGGGGGCCCGGCGAGCTCCTACAATGAGCAGTTCTTC. Translation: CASSSGLAGGPASSYNEQFF.